The 13 T cell receptor beta chains in this list originate from one sample, sequenced in a study of blood T cell repertoires in COVID-19. Sequenced by immunoSEQ multiplex PCR; TCRdb stores in-frame clones only, minus some. Seen here are under 350,000 clones, about nine tenths observed once, and the top ten hold approximately 1.5%. What was sequenced was PBMCs or T cells enriched from blood (not recorded which). The receptors derive from a woman aged 40-49 years who had recovered from COVID-19.

J is TRBJ2-2 and V is TRBV9; D is uncertain. In germline, CDR1 is SGDLS, CDR2 YYNGEE. V lost 4 bases and J lost 5, with 9 bases in between. The CDR3 runs to 13 residues. CDR3 sequence: CASSPRNTGELFF. The CDR3 region has the DNA TGTGCCAGCAGCCCCAGGAATACCGGGGAGCTGTTTTTT.

This chain uses TRBV4-2 with TRBJ1-2; unclear D gene. The ends were cut back, 0 bases at V and 2 bases at J, with 13 bases in the middle. The CDR3 runs to 16 residues. Germline V lookup: CDR1 LGHNA, CDR2 YNFKEQ. The CDR3 coding sequence is TGTGCCAGCAGCCAAGAAAATCGGGTAGGCAACTATGGCTACACCTTC. Encoded protein: CASSQENRVGNYGYTF.

The V call is TRBV11-2, the J call TRBJ2-3, with D hard to call. The CDR3 loop spans 16 amino acids. CDR1 and CDR2 from the germline V gene are SGHAT and FQNNGV. Deletions cut 2 bases from V and 0 bases from J, with 12 bases between. DNA for the CDR3: TGTGCCAGCAGCTTATTTCACAGCCCTAGCACAGATACGCAGTATTTT. This encodes CASSLFHSPSTDTQYF.

This sequence joins TRBV7-2 and TRBJ2-1, with a weak D call TRBD2 (5 bases). The CDR3 length is 14 residues. Looked up from germline, CDR1 is SGHTA and CDR2 is FQGNSA. Trimming took off 5 bases at V and 7 bases at J, with 15 bases between the two ends. The CDR3 loop is CASSDDYVRNEQFF. CDR3 DNA: TGTGCCAGCAGCGATGACTACGTTAGGAATGAGCAGTTCTTC.

The J gene is TRBJ2-5, the V gene TRBV19; TRBD1 agrees at 8 bases. In germline, CDR1 is LNHDA, CDR2 SQIVND (reference sequence). The CDR3 loop spans 14 amino acids. V gave up 5 bases and J gave up 3 bases; unmatched junction bases: 5. CDR3 residues: CASSSPDREETQYF. In DNA form, the CDR3 reads TGTGCCAGTAGTTCCCCGGACAGGGAAGAGACCCAGTACTTC. The whole variable domain, filled in from reference TRBV19 and TRBJ2-5, reads DGGITQSPKYLFRKEGQNVTLSCEQNLNHDAMYWYRQDPGQGLRLIYYSQIVNDFQKGDIAEGYSVSREKKESFPLTVTSAQKNPTAFYLCASSSPDREETQYFGPGTRLLVL.

The rearrangement links TRBV30 to TRBJ2-3; TRBD2 is a possible D gene (6 bases). Germline V gene sequence: CDR1 GTSNPN, CDR2 SVGIG (reference sequence). CDR3 length: 13 amino acids. Trimming removed 3 bases from V and 5 bases from J, with 12 bases in between. Written as DNA, the CDR3 is TGTGCCTGGAGACAACCGGGACTAGATACGCAGTATTTT. Protein: CAWRQPGLDTQYF.

J is TRBJ2-1 and V is TRBV7-3, with D perhaps TRBD2 (5 bases). The CDR3 extends over 14 amino acids. CDR1 and CDR2 (germline): SGHTA, FQGTGA. V lost 4 bases and J lost 10, with 17 bases in between. DNA of the CDR3: TGTGCCAGCAGCTCCGGGGTTAGAAACCAGGAGCAGTTCTTC. It codes for CASSSGVRNQEQFF.

This clone showed up just a few times. This chain joins TRBV5-8 and TRBJ2-5, with a possible D match to TRBD1 (6 bases). Germline CDR1 and CDR2: SGHTS and YDEGEE. V lost 6 bases to trimming and J lost 5 bases, with 17 bases between them. The CDR3 totals 14 residues. CDR3: CASTRKGVRETQYF. In DNA, the CDR3 is TGTGCCAGCACCCGAAAGGGGGTGAGGGAGACCCAGTACTTC.

V is TRBV6-5 and J is TRBJ1-1; TRBD1 matches 7 bases. There are 14 residues in the CDR3. Looked up from germline, CDR1 is MNHEY and CDR2 is SVGAGI. The J segment lost 3 bases and the V segment lost 11 bases, leaving 12 bases of the junction unmatched. The CDR3 DNA reads TGTGCCTCCCAGGGGGGCAGGGGCGACACTGAAGCTTTCTTT. It is translated as CASQGGRGDTEAFF.

The chain combines TRBV10-1 with TRBJ2-7; 7 nucleotides align to TRBD1. There are 12 residues in the CDR3. Germline V gene data show CDR1 as WNHNN and CDR2 as SYGVQD (reference sequence). V trimming: 8 bases; J trimming: 2 bases; junction bases outside the gene matches: 3. Here the CDR3 DNA reads TGCGCCAGCGGGGACAGTCCCTACGAGCAGTACTTC. This gives the protein CASGDSPYEQYF.

The CDR3 DNA sequence: TGTGCCAGCTTTCGGGGGGGAGGGCAGCCCCAGCATTTT. Its translation is CASFRGGGQPQHF. This chain links TRBV12-3 or TRBV12-4 with TRBJ1-5, with a weak D call TRBD1 (5 bases). The length of the CDR3 is 13 residues. V was trimmed by 8 bases and J by 7 bases, leaving 15 bases between them.

The chain joins TRBV25-1 to TRBJ2-1, with 10 positions matching TRBD2. CDR3 length equals 16 residues. Germline loops: CDR1 MGHDK, CDR2 SYGVNS. The J segment lost 0 bases and the V segment lost 6 bases, leaving 5 bases of the junction unmatched. CDR3 DNA: TGTGCCAGCAGCACTAGCGGGGCCTTCTCCTACAATGAGCAGTTCTTC. Protein sequence: CASSTSGAFSYNEQFF.

V is TRBV5-1 and J is TRBJ2-7; possibly TRBD2 for D (5 bases). V lost 7 bases and J 7 bases, leaving 15 bases between the germline ends. Germline CDR1 SGHRS, CDR2 YFSETQ. This CDR3 has 12 amino acids. The CDR3 DNA follows: TGCGCCAGCGGAGAGGGCTGGGGTGAGCAGTACTTC. Protein sequence: CASGEGWGEQYF.